The 19 T cell receptor beta chains presented below share a single source sample, sequenced in a study of shared clonotypes between healthy human individuals. Generated by immunoSEQ multiplex PCR, the TCRdb table keeps only in-frame clones and is missing some. The sample carries some 2.4 million clones, 93% recorded once. The sample consisted of naive CD4+ T cells from PBMCs. Indicated subset: CD45RA+ positively selected. The source is a man younger than 35 in good health. Some clones in this sample may be carry-over from other donors' samples.

The V call is TRBV10-2, the J call TRBJ1-5, with D perhaps TRBD1 (5 bases). The CDR3 is 15 residues long. Germline V CDR1 and CDR2: WSHSY, SAAADI. V lost 6 bases to trimming and J lost 0 bases, with 12 bases between them. CDR3 bases: TGCGCCAGCAGCCGGACACCTTATAGCAATCAGCCCCAGCATTTT. This gives the protein CASSRTPYSNQPQHF.

This clone was detected once. The CDR3 DNA follows: TGTGCCAGCAGCTTAGAAGGGGGGGACAGGAGCACAGATACGCAGTATTTT. It specifies CASSLEGGDRSTDTQYF. The chain combines TRBV7-9 with TRBJ2-3; D perhaps matches TRBD1 (8 bases). Germline-derived CDR1 and CDR2 are SEHNR and FQNEAQ (reference sequence). The CDR3 loop spans 17 amino acids. Deletions cut 1 base from V and 0 bases from J, with 14 bases between.

The chain combines TRBV15 with TRBJ2-5, with D tentatively TRBD2 (6 bases). The CDR3 contains 13 residues. The germline V gene has CDR1 LNHNV and CDR2 YYDKDF (reference sequence). V gave up 0 bases and J gave up 9 bases, with 11 bases separating them. The CDR3 region has the DNA TGTGCCACCAGCAGAGATATAGCGGAGGCCCAGTACTTC. It specifies CATSRDIAEAQYF.

The chain recombines TRBV15 with TRBJ2-7; D is unresolved. CDR1 is LNHNV, CDR2 YYDKDF, per germline (reference sequence). V was shortened by 0 bases and J by 7 bases, with 10 bases between the two germline ends. The CDR3 sequence is 13 residues long. Here the CDR3 reads CATSREGRREQYF. Here the CDR3 DNA reads TGTGCCACCAGCAGAGAAGGTAGAAGGGAGCAGTACTTC.

V is TRBV5-4 and J is TRBJ2-1; D might be TRBD2 (6 bases). V lost 6 bases and J 10 bases, leaving 17 bases between the germline ends. This CDR3 spans 13 amino acids. The germline V gene encodes CDR1 SGHNT and CDR2 YYREEE (reference sequence). The DNA for the CDR3 is TGTGCCAGCACTCTGAGGGCCGGGAGCGAGCAGTTCTTC. Translated, it gives CASTLRAGSEQFF.

V gene TRBV28 combines with J gene TRBJ2-7, with 7 nucleotides matching TRBD2. V trimming: 6 bases; J trimming: 0 bases; junction bases outside the gene matches: 8. This CDR3 is built from 15 residues. The germline V gene has CDR1 MDHEN and CDR2 SYDVKM. CDR3: CASSLGPGGSYEQYF. The CDR3 DNA follows: TGTGCCAGCAGCCTCGGACCGGGGGGCTCCTACGAGCAGTACTTC.

The V call is TRBV5-4, the J call TRBJ2-5, with a tentative D call TRBD1 (5 bases). CDR1 and CDR2 (germline): SGHNT, YYREEE (reference sequence). The CDR3 is 15 residues long. V lost 2 bases and J lost 2, with 13 bases in between. The CDR3 here is CASSFGVRQQETQYF. The CDR3, as DNA: TGTGCCAGCAGCTTCGGAGTCAGACAGCAAGAGACCCAGTACTTC.

The sample holds one count of this clone. CDR3 loop: CASSVALGQGASGANVLTF. The CDR3 nucleotides read TGTGCCAGCAGCGTAGCACTCGGACAGGGGGCGTCTGGGGCCAACGTCCTGACTTTC. V gene TRBV9 combines with J gene TRBJ2-6; 11 bases are shared with TRBD1. There are 19 residues in the CDR3. Unmatched junction bases numbered 6, after V lost 0 bases and J lost 1 base. Germline V gives CDR1 SGDLS, CDR2 YYNGEE. Using reference TRBV9 and TRBJ2-6 for the parts outside the CDR3, the full variable domain is DSGVTQTPKHLITATGQRVTLRCSPRSGDLSVYWYQQSLDQGLQFLIQYYNGEERAKGNILERFSAQQFPDLHSELNLSSLELGDSALYFCASSVALGQGASGANVLTFGAGSRLTVL.

This clone showed up just once. In the same sample, other DNA sequences code for this CDR3. This chain links TRBV11-3 with TRBJ2-1, with D possibly matching TRBD2 (5 bases). V lost 2 bases to trimming and J lost 4 bases, with 12 bases between them. Germline CDR1 reads SGHNT; CDR2 reads YENEEA. The CDR3 runs to 15 residues. This CDR3 reads CASSLRGQGYNEQFF. For the CDR3, the DNA is TGTGCCAGCAGCTTAAGAGGGCAAGGGTACAATGAGCAGTTCTTC.

V gene TRBV10-3 combines with J gene TRBJ2-3; the match to TRBD2 covers 15 bases. V dropped 6 bases and J dropped 4; count of bases not matched to a gene: 23. The germline V gene has CDR1 ENHRY and CDR2 SYGVKD. The CDR3 has 22 residues. The CDR3 bases are TGTGCCATCAGACCCGACGGAGAGTGGAGGACTAGCGGGAGGGTGGTCGCAGATACGCAGTATTTT. This gives the protein CAIRPDGEWRTSGRVVADTQYF.

The V gene is TRBV21-1, the J gene TRBJ2-7; the D segment call TRBD2 is taken from the table without a DNA check. TRBV21-1 is an annotated pseudogene. This CDR3 has 18 amino acids. The CDR3, as DNA: TGTGCCAGCAGCAAAGACGTGGAAACACTAGCGAGTCCCTACGAGCAGTACTTC. Protein: CASSKDVETLASPYEQYF.

This clone was found once. The V and J genes are TRBV28 and TRBJ2-1; 9 bases line up with TRBD2. J gave up 3 bases and V 3 bases, and 3 bases lay outside the gene matches. The CDR3 extends over 15 amino acids. Per the germline V gene, CDR1 is MDHEN and CDR2 is SYDVKM. CDR3 in amino acids: CASSFLAGFYNEQFF. Here the CDR3 DNA reads TGTGCCAGCAGTTTCCTAGCGGGATTCTACAATGAGCAGTTCTTC. Full variable domain (outside the CDR3, taken from reference TRBV28 and TRBJ2-1): DVKVTQSSRYLVKRTGEKVFLECVQDMDHENMFWYRQDPGLGLRLIYFSYDVKMKEKGDIPEGYSVSREKKERFSLILESASTNQTSMYLCASSFLAGFYNEQFFGPGTRLTVL.

The chain combines TRBV27 with TRBJ2-2; D is unresolved. V was shortened by 7 bases and J by 1 base, with 7 bases between the two germline ends. CDR3 size: 13 residues. Per germline, CDR1 MNHEY and CDR2 SMNVEV (reference sequence). The CDR3 region is CASTRRNTGELFF. The CDR3 bases are TGTGCCAGCACTAGACGGAACACCGGGGAGCTGTTTTTT.

A remark on this clone: This specimen includes other DNA sequences encoding the same CDR3. V and J are TRBV14 and TRBJ1-1, with D possibly TRBD1 on 5 matching bases. This CDR3 is 13 amino acids long. From germline, CDR1 is SGHDN and CDR2 FVKESK. V was clipped by 6 bases and J by 2 bases, with 10 bases between them. CDR3 in amino acids: CASSWDLNTEAFF. In nucleotides, the CDR3 is TGTGCCAGCAGTTGGGACCTTAACACTGAAGCTTTCTTT.

The rearrangement uses TRBV7-9 and TRBJ2-3, with D possibly being TRBD2 (6 bases). The V end was cut by 0 bases, the J end by 0 bases, with 10 bases between. Germline V gene lookup returns CDR1 SEHNR and CDR2 FQNEAQ (reference sequence). The CDR3 extends over 16 amino acids. CDR3 sequence (DNA): TGTGCCAGCAGCTTAGCGCTAGCGACTAGCACAGATACGCAGTATTTT. It specifies CASSLALATSTDTQYF.

The J gene is TRBJ2-7, the V gene TRBV9, with D perhaps being TRBD1 or TRBD2 (5 bases each). V lost 0 bases and J lost 0, with 13 bases in between. CDR3 length: 16 residues. Germline V CDR1 and CDR2: SGDLS, YYNGEE. As DNA, the CDR3 is TGTGCCAGCAGCGTAGGAGGGGCGCTATCCTCCTACGAGCAGTACTTC. Residues: CASSVGGALSSYEQYF.

The table lists this clone with a few counts. CDR3: CAISQINTEAFF. The DNA of the CDR3 is TGTGCCATCAGCCAGATTAACACTGAAGCTTTCTTT. This chain connects TRBV10-3 to TRBJ1-1; D gene uncertain. V gave up 6 bases and J gave up 2 bases, with 7 bases separating them. There are 12 residues in the CDR3. CDR1 is ENHRY, CDR2 SYGVKD, per germline.

The genes are TRBV10-1 and TRBJ2-6, with 8 bases fitting TRBD2. The CDR3 totals 14 residues. Per germline, CDR1 WNHNN and CDR2 SYGVQD (reference sequence). V gave up 3 bases and J gave up 9 bases; unmatched junction bases: 4. The CDR3 nucleotides read TGCGCCAGCAGTGATAGCGGGGATGGCAACGTCCTGACTTTC. It is translated as CASSDSGDGNVLTF.

This chain joins TRBV10-3 and TRBJ1-6; D not certain. CDR3 length: 14 amino acids. The ends were cut back, 6 bases at V and 8 bases at J, with 14 bases in the middle. The germline V gene has CDR1 ENHRY and CDR2 SYGVKD. CDR3 sequence: CAISPTDRDSPLHF. Here the CDR3 DNA reads TGTGCCATCAGCCCGACTGATAGAGATTCACCCCTCCACTTT.